This T cell receptor (beta chain) was recorded in a study of blood T cell repertoires in COVID-19. Clones were sequenced by immunoSEQ multiplex PCR, and TCRdb holds only the in-frame ones, with some missing. In the table there are roughly 65,000 clones, roughly 80% of which are singletons. Germline-derived CDR1 and CDR2 are MNHEY and SMNVEV (reference sequence). This CDR3 is 15 amino acids long. Trimming removed 6 bases at V and 4 bases at J, with 18 bases between. The gene calls are TRBV27 and TRBJ1-2; D is unresolved. This clonotype originated in a man aged 55 to 70 with acute or convalescent COVID-19. The sequencing input was peripheral blood. CDR3 loop: CASSPTVLVGYGYTF. As DNA, the CDR3 is TGTGCCAGCAGCCCCACAGTCCTGGTTGGCTATGGCTACACCTTC.